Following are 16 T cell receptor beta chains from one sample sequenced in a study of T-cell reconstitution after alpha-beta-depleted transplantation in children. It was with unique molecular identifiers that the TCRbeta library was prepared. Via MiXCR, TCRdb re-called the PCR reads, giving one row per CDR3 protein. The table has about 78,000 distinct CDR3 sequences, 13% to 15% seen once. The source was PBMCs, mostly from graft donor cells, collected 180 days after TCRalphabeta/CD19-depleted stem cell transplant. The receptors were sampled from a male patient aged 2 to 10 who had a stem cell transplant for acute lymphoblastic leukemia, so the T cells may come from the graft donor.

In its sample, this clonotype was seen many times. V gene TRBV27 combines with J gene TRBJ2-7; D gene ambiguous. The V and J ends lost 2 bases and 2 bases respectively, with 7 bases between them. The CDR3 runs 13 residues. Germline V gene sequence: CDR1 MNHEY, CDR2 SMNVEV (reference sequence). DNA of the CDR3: TGTGCCAGCAGTTTAGCTGGACCCTACGAGCAGTACTTC. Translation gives CASSLAGPYEQYF.

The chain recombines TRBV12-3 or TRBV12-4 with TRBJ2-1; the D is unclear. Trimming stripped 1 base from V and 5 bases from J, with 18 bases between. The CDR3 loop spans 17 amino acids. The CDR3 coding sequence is TGTGCCAGCAGTTTAGAAAGGTGGGCCGTCCAACACAATGAGCAGTTCTTC. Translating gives CASSLERWAVQHNEQFF.

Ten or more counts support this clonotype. The CDR3 bases are TGCAGTGCCCTGGGGTCCTACGAGCAGTACTTC. Protein: CSALGSYEQYF. The chain joins TRBV20-1 to TRBJ2-7, with no clear D. Trimming pared 6 bases from V and 1 base from J, leaving 7 bases between. From germline, CDR1 is DFQATT and CDR2 SNEGSKA (reference sequence). The CDR3 runs to 11 residues.

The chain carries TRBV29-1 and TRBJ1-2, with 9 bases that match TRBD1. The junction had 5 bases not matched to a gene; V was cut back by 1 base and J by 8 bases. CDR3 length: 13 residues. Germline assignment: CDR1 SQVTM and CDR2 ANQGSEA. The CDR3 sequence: CSVEGDRVGGYTF. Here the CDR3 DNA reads TGCAGCGTTGAAGGGGACAGGGTTGGCGGCTACACCTTC.

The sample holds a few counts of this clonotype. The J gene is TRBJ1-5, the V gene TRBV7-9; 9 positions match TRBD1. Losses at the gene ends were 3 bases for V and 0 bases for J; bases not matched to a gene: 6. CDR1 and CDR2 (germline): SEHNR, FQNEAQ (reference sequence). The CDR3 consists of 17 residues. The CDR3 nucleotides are TGTGCCAGCAGCTTGGGACAGGGATTTTATAGCAATCAGCCCCAGCATTTT. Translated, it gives CASSLGQGFYSNQPQHF.

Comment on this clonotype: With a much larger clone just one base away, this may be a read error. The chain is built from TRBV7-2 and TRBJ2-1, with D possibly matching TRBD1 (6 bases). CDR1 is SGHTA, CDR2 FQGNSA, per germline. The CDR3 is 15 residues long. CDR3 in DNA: TGTGCCAGCAGCTTAGGGGGGCCCTTGGCGCGAGAGCTGTTCTTC. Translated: CASSLGGPLARELFF.

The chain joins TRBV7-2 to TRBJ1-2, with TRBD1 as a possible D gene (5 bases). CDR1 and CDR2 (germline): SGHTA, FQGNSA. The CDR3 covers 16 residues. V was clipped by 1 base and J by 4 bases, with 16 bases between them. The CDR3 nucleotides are TGTGCCAGCAGCTTAGTCAGGGCAGCCGTACCCTATGGCTACACCTTC. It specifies CASSLVRAAVPYGYTF.

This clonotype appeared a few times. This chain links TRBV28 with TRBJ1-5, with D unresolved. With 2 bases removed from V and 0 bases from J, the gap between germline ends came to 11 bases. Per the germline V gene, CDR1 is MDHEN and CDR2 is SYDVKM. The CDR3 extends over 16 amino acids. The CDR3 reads CASSLLLVYSNQPQHF. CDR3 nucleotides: TGTGCCAGCAGTTTACTATTGGTTTATAGCAATCAGCCCCAGCATTTT.

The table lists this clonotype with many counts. The CDR3 loop reads CASGTGSSGANVLTF. CDR3 bases: TGCGCCAGCGGGACAGGGAGCTCTGGGGCCAACGTCCTGACTTTC. The V and J genes are TRBV4-3 and TRBJ2-6; 9 positions agree with TRBD1. V shed 8 bases, J shed 0 bases, and the junction held 2 bases outside the gene matches. Germline-derived CDR1 and CDR2 are LGHNA and YSLEER. CDR3 length equals 15 residues.

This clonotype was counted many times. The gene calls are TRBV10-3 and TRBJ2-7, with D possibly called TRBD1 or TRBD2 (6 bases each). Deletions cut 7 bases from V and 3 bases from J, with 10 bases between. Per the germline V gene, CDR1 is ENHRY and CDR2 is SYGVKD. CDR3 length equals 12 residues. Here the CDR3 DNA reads TGTGCCATCAAGGAGGGGGACTACGAGCAGTACTTC. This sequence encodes CAIKEGDYEQYF.

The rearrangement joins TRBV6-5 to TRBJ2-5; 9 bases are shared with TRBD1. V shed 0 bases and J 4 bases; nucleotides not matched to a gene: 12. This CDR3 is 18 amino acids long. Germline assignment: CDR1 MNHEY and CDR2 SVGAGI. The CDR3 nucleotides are TGTGCCAGCAGTTACTCGGGGCTCCGGGACAGGGAGGTAGAGACCCAGTACTTC. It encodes CASSYSGLRDREVETQYF.

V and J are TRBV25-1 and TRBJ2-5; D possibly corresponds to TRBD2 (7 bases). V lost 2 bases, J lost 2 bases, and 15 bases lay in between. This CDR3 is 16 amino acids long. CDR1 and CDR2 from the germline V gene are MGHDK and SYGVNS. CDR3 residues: CASSEIRGGPQETQYF. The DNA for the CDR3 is TGTGCCAGCAGTGAAATAAGGGGGGGACCTCAAGAGACCCAGTACTTC.

The CDR3 is CASSYTGLVAKNIQYF. In DNA form, the CDR3 reads TGTGCCAGCAGCTACACAGGGTTGGTGGCCAAAAACATTCAGTACTTC. The chain uses TRBV6-2 or TRBV6-3 and TRBJ2-4; weak D call: TRBD1 (6 bases). The V end lost 6 bases, the J end lost 1 base, and 16 bases lay between the germline ends. Germline lookup yields CDR1 MNHEY and CDR2 SVGEGT. CDR3 length: 16 residues.

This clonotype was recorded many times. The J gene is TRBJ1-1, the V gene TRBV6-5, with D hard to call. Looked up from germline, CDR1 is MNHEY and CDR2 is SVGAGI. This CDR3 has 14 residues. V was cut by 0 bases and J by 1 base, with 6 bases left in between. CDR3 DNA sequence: TGTGCCAGCAGTTACTCCCCAGGGAACACTGAAGCTTTCTTT. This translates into CASSYSPGNTEAFF.

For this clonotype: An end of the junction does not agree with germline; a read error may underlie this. The CDR3 coding sequence is TGCAGCGTCTACGGGACAGAACAAAGCTTC. Amino acid sequence: CSVYGTEQSF. This chain joins TRBV29-1 and TRBJ2-7, with TRBD1 matching over 7 bases. Germline assignment: CDR1 SQVTM and CDR2 ANQGSEA. This CDR3 is 10 amino acids long.

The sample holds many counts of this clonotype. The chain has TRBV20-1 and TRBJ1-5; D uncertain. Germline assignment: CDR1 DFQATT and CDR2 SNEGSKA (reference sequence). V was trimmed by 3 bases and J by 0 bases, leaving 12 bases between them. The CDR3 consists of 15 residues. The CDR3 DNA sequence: TGCAGTGCTAGTAGGTGGGATCTTAGCAATCAGCCCCAGCATTTT. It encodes CSASRWDLSNQPQHF.